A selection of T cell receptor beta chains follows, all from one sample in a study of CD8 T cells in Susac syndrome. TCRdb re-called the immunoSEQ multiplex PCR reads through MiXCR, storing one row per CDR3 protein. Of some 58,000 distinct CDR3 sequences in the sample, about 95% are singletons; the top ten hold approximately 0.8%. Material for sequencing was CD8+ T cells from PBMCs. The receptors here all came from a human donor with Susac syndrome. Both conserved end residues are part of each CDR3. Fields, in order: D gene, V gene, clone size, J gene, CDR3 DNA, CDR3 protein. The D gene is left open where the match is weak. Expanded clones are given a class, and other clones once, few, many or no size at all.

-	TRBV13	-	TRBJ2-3	TGTGCCAGCAGCTTAGCCGGCTTGGGGTCGGATACGCAGTATTTT	CASSLAGLGSDTQYF
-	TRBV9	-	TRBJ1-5	TGTGCCAGCAGCGTAGACATAGGGAGCAATCAGCCCCAGCATTTT	CASSVDIGSNQPQHF
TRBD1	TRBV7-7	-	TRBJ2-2	TGTGCTAGCAGTTTATCCGGGACAGGGGTTTCCGGGGAGCTGTTTTTT	CASSLSGTGVSGELFF
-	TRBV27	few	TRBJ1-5	TGTGCCAGCAGAGGACACAACAATCAGCCCCAGCATTTT	CASRGHNNQPQHF
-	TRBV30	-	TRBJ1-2	TGTGCCTGGAGTGTATGGGGGAACGGCTACACCTTC	CAWSVWGNGYTF
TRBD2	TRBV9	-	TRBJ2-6	TGTGCCAGCAGCGTGGGAGCGGGGGGGCCTACTGGGGCCAACGTCCTGACTTTC	CASSVGAGGPTGANVLTF
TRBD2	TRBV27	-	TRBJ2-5	TGTGCCAGCAGTTTATCGGGACTAACCCAAGAGACCCAGTACTTC	CASSLSGLTQETQYF
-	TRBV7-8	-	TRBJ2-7	TGTGCCAGCAGCCCGGGCTGGAACCGCTTATATTACGAGCAGTACTTC	CASSPGWNRLYYEQYF
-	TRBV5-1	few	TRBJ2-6	TGCGCCAGCAGCTCATCACGTGTCCTGACTTTC	CASSSSRVLTF
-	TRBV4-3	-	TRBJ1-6	TGCGCCAGCAGCCAAGACTGGCGTAATTCACCCCTCCACTTT	CASSQDWRNSPLHF